This is a list of T cell receptor beta chains from one sample in a study of T-cell memory formation after mild COVID-19. TCRdb fed the 5' RACE reads into MiXCR, producing one record per CDR3 protein. The sample contains about 270,000 distinct CDR3 sequences, about a sixth of which appear only once. Sequencing was performed on PBMCs or a T cell subset sorted from them (not recorded which). The source of these receptors is a man younger than 30 who had mild COVID-19 (a few samples of this study predate the infection). Cell type and time point are not known. CDR3s include the opening cysteine and the closing phenylalanine or tryptophan. A D gene is named only where the DNA matches it firmly. Clone size is not always given. Where it is, it says once, few, many or a class for expanded clones.

cdr3_length j_call clone_size v_call d_call cdr3_nt cdr3_aa
16 TRBJ1-3 once TRBV7-2 NA TGTGCCAGCAGCTTATTCCGGGGGACATCTGGAAACACCATATATTTT CASSLFRGTSGNTIYF
14 TRBJ2-1 NA TRBV7-2 NA TGTGCCAGCAGCTTAGGCGCGACGGTCAATGAGCAGTTCTTC CASSLGATVNEQFF
14 TRBJ1-2 NA TRBV6-5 TRBD1 TGTGCCAGCAGCATACAGGGGGCGCGTTATGGCTACACCTTC CASSIQGARYGYTF
14 TRBJ1-1 NA TRBV10-3 TRBD1 TGTGCCACCAAACCGGGACAGGAGAACACTGAAGCTTTCTTT CATKPGQENTEAFF
15 TRBJ2-4 NA TRBV6-6 TRBD2 TGTGCCAGCAGCTTAGCGGGGGGCGGGTGGAACATTCAGTACTTC CASSLAGGGWNIQYF
14 TRBJ1-5 NA TRBV5-5 NA TGTGCCAGCAGCTTGTGGGCTGGAGGTGAGCCCCAGCATTTT CASSLWAGGEPQHF
16 TRBJ1-6 few TRBV5-6 NA TGTGCCAGCAGCTTGATGCAGAATCCAGGGAATTCACCCCTCCACTTT CASSLMQNPGNSPLHF
15 TRBJ2-1 NA TRBV9 NA TGTGCCAGCAGCGTTTGGGGCAGCTCCTACAATGAGCAGTTCTTC CASSVWGSSYNEQFF
13 TRBJ2-7 NA TRBV6-1 NA TGTGCCAGCCTCGAGGGCAACGTATACGAGCAGTACTTC CASLEGNVYEQYF
14 TRBJ2-3 many TRBV5-1 NA TGCGCCAGCAGCTTGGCGGGACTGACAGATACGCAGTATTTT CASSLAGLTDTQYF
12 TRBJ2-7 few TRBV2 TRBD1 TGTGCCAGCAGGCAGGGGGCTTACGAGCAGTACTTC CASRQGAYEQYF
13 TRBJ1-5 few TRBV18 NA TGTGCCAGCTCAAAGGCCAGTAACCAGCCCCAGCATTTT CASSKASNQPQHF
12 TRBJ1-1 NA TRBV6-6 NA TGTGCCAGCAGTTACTCGTCAGTTGGAGCTTTCTTT CASSYSSVGAFF
15 TRBJ1-5 few TRBV5-1 NA TGCGCCAGCAGCTTCTCCGGGACCGATAATCAGCCCCAGCATTTT CASSFSGTDNQPQHF
16 TRBJ1-2 few TRBV10-3 TRBD1 TGTGCCATCTCTAACCGGGACAGGGAGAAATTGAGGGGCTACACCTTC CAISNRDREKLRGYTF
15 TRBJ2-5 NA TRBV7-8 NA TGTGCCAGCAGCTGGGGGGCGGGGCGCCAAGAGACCCAGTACTTC CASSWGAGRQETQYF
17 TRBJ2-3 few TRBV5-4 TRBD2 TGTGCCAGCAGCTTGCAGAGGACTAGCGGGCGGGCAGATACGCAGTATTTT CASSLQRTSGRADTQYF
14 TRBJ1-1 NA TRBV11-2 TRBD1 TGTGCCAGCAGGAACCGGGACAGGCACACTGAAGCTTTCTTT CASRNRDRHTEAFF
16 TRBJ2-1 NA TRBV5-1 TRBD2 TGCGCCAGCAGTCAGGGAGGGTCAACCTCCTACAATGAGCAGTTCTTC CASSQGGSTSYNEQFF
13 TRBJ2-6 NA TRBV7-2 NA TGTGCCACCCCACGCGGTGGGGCCAACGTCCTGACTTTC CATPRGGANVLTF
18 TRBJ2-5 NA TRBV4-2 TRBD2 TGTGCCAGCAGCCGACGACTAGCGGGGACGACGTACCAAGAGACCCAGTACTTC CASSRRLAGTTYQETQYF
14 TRBJ1-1 NA TRBV7-9 NA TGTGCCAGCAGCGGATCGGGGGAAGGGACTGAAGCTTTCTTT CASSGSGEGTEAFF
15 TRBJ2-2 NA TRBV14 NA TGTGCCAGCAGCCAAGAACTAGTAGTCACCGGGGAGCTGTTTTTT CASSQELVVTGELFF
11 TRBJ2-7 few TRBV6-2/TRBV6-3 NA TGTGCCAGCAGTTACGCCTACGAGCAGTACTTC CASSYAYEQYF
13 TRBJ2-1 many TRBV2 NA TGTGCCAGCAGTGAGGAACGGTTTAATGAGCAGTTCTTC CASSEERFNEQFF
16 TRBJ1-2 many TRBV5-1 TRBD1 TGCGCCAGCAGCTTGGGCTGGACAGGGGTTAACTATGGCTACACCTTC CASSLGWTGVNYGYTF
17 TRBJ2-5 NA TRBV3-1 TRBD2 TGTGCCAGCAGCCAAGAAACTAGCGGGCGCGGGGAGGAGACCCAGTACTTC CASSQETSGRGEETQYF
16 TRBJ2-4 few TRBV6-5 NA TGTGCCAGCAGTCCCTACCCTTTATCGACTAGTAGACGGGGGTACTTC CASSPYPLSTSRRGYF
15 TRBJ2-1 many TRBV7-8 TRBD2 TGTGCCAGCAGCTTAGGACTAGCGGGGGGGCCTGGGCAGTTCTTC CASSLGLAGGPGQFF
14 TRBJ2-5 few TRBV6-2/TRBV6-3 NA TGTGCCAGCAGTCCCGAGGGAGGACAAGAGACCCAGTACTTC CASSPEGGQETQYF
16 TRBJ1-5 NA TRBV7-8 NA TGTGCCAGCAGCTTAGTGGGACTTGGCAACAATCAGCCCCAGCATTTT CASSLVGLGNNQPQHF
12 TRBJ1-2 NA TRBV4-1 NA TGCGCCAGCAGCCAGGTACAGGGCGGCTACACCTTC CASSQVQGGYTF
16 TRBJ2-2 NA TRBV5-1 NA TGCGCCAGCAGTTCGGGCCCTGTACGTGACACCGGGGAGCTGTTTTTT CASSSGPVRDTGELFF
14 TRBJ2-5 NA TRBV5-1 TRBD1 TGCGCCAGCAGCTTCAGGGGGCCCCAAGAGACCCAGTACTTC CASSFRGPQETQYF
14 TRBJ1-6 few TRBV5-1 NA TGCGCCAGCAGCGGGACGGGAGAAAATTCACCCCTCCACTTT CASSGTGENSPLHF
16 TRBJ2-6 many TRBV6-2/TRBV6-3 NA TGTGCCAGCAGGACGGGTCGAGGGGTCGGGGCCAACGTCCTGACTTTC CASRTGRGVGANVLTF
13 TRBJ1-6 few TRBV12-3/TRBV12-4 NA TGTGCCAGCAGTTTCAGTCAGTATTCACCCCTCCACTTT CASSFSQYSPLHF
16 TRBJ1-5 few TRBV20-1 NA TGCAGTGCTAGCACACCCAGGGACGGTAGCAATCAGCCCCAGCATTTT CSASTPRDGSNQPQHF
17 TRBJ1-1 few TRBV7-9 NA TGTGCCAGCAGCCCGCGGGACACCAGATGGTTGAACACTGAAGCTTTCTTT CASSPRDTRWLNTEAFF